This T cell receptor beta chain was retrieved from a study of glioma-infiltrating T cells after dendritic cell vaccination. Study-wide context: Glioblastoma patients came from Phase I and II dendritic cell vaccination trials. At biweekly intervals, patients got three intradermal dendritic cell vaccine injections. Findings of the study overall: Patients with more pretreatment TILs had longer time to progression and survival.

In its sample, this clone was seen once. Its antigen is not identified. Amplification used 60 V beta primers and 13 J beta primers. Using immunoSEQ multiplex PCR, the repertoire was profiled, and TCRdb retains in-frame clones only, with some absent. The sample lists about 24,000 clones; about 90% were seen once. From germline, CDR1 is MGHRA and CDR2 YSYEKL. This CDR3 spans 16 amino acids. The germline V and J ends were trimmed by 4 bases and 5 bases, with 17 bases remaining between them. As to time point: after dendritic cell vaccination, including at tumor progression/relapse. The TCR originated in a human donor with glioblastoma. The source was blood, collected after dendritic cell vaccination. The chain links TRBV4-1 to TRBJ2-2, with D perhaps matching TRBD1 (7 bases). The CDR3 sequence: CASSPLKTGRTGELFF. CDR3 nucleotide sequence: TGCGCCAGCAGCCCGCTAAAGACAGGGAGGACCGGGGAGCTGTTTTTT.